The entry below describes one T cell receptor beta chain. The method was immunoSEQ multiplex PCR; TCRdb's version includes in-frame clones alone and lacks a portion of them. The table shows some 230,000 clones, with around 87% occurring only once. This CDR3 spans 18 amino acids. V lost 5 bases to trimming and J lost 4 bases, with 26 bases between them. The germline CDR1 and CDR2 sequences are MNHNY and SVGAGI (reference sequence). The source of the sample is a study of blood T cell repertoires in COVID-19. Sequencing input: peripheral blood. The chain carries TRBV6-6 and TRBJ1-1; perhaps TRBD1 as D (6 bases). This sequence was found in a woman in her 50s with COVID-19, enrolled during active disease. The CDR3 protein is CASSRRPQHRAPGTEAFF. The DNA of the CDR3 is TGTGCCAGCAGTCGCAGGCCCCAACACAGGGCTCCTGGCACTGAAGCTTTCTTT.